These 25 T cell receptor beta chains originate from one sample sequenced in a study of graft-versus-host responses after intestinal transplantation. Profiling relied on immunoSEQ multiplex PCR, and the TCRdb table lists in-frame clones only, not all of them. The repertoire holds roughly 27,000 clones, with over 80% as singletons. Here the sequenced sample was PBMCs, taken about 27 days after intestinal transplant. The receptors stem from a human patient who received an intestinal transplant, so some T cells may come from the graft donor.

The V and J genes are TRBV10-2 and TRBJ2-4, with 10 bases fitting TRBD2. Germline assignment: CDR1 WSHSY and CDR2 SAAADI. The J segment lost 1 base and the V segment lost 3 bases, leaving 12 bases of the junction unmatched. The CDR3 totals 19 residues. The CDR3 DNA reads as TGCGCCAGCAGTGACTTTGGCAGCGGGGGGGCCTCGGCCAAAAACATTCAGTACTTC. It translates to CASSDFGSGGASAKNIQYF.

This clone appeared a few times. The gene calls are TRBV7-3 and TRBJ1-1; D is uncertain. Germline loops: CDR1 SGHTA, CDR2 FQGTGA. This CDR3 has 15 amino acids. The germline V and J ends were trimmed by 1 base and 1 base, with 10 bases remaining between them. Here the CDR3 DNA reads TGTGCCAGCAGCTTAAGGCGGGGTACGAACACTGAAGCTTTCTTT. Its protein product is CASSLRRGTNTEAFF. The whole variable domain, remainder taken from reference TRBV7-3 and TRBJ1-1, is GAGVSQTPSNKVTEKGKYVELRCDPISGHTALYWYRQSLGQGPEFLIYFQGTGAADDSGLPNDRFFAVRPEGSVSTLKIQRTERGDSAVYLCASSLRRGTNTEAFFGQGTRLTVV.

The gene calls are TRBV7-3 and TRBJ2-3, with 10 nucleotides matching TRBD2. CDR1 is SGHTA, CDR2 FQGTGA, per germline. This CDR3 is built from 16 residues. Germline trimming cut 4 bases from V and 2 bases from J; bases unmatched to any gene: 6. CDR3 sequence: CASSSPLAGVTDTQYF. The CDR3, as DNA: TGTGCCAGCAGCTCCCCCCTAGCGGGGGTCACAGATACGCAGTATTTT.

The chain has TRBV7-6 and TRBJ1-1; perhaps TRBD1 as D (5 bases). The CDR3 sequence is 16 residues long. Looked up from germline, CDR1 is SGHVS and CDR2 is FNYEAQ. V was shortened by 2 bases and J by 5 bases, with 18 bases between the two germline ends. The CDR3 loop reads CASSLLPWGIGTEAFF. The CDR3 region has the DNA TGTGCCAGCAGCTTATTACCGTGGGGGATTGGAACTGAAGCTTTCTTT.

The chain links TRBV6-6 to TRBJ2-5, with D hard to call. TRBJ2-7 matches the DNA end more closely, so the J call is doubtful. The CDR3 is 12 residues long. Germline CDR1 and CDR2: MNHNY and SVGAGI (reference sequence). The CDR3 DNA follows: TGTGCCAGCAGTTCGGTTAACTACGAGCAGTACTTC. It codes for CASSSVNYEQYF.

This chain uses TRBV4-1 with TRBJ2-1; 7 bases match TRBD1. The germline V gene encodes CDR1 MGHRA and CDR2 YSYEKL. Unmatched junction bases numbered 10, after V lost 0 bases and J lost 5 bases. The CDR3 totals 17 residues. This CDR3 is CASSQDGPGTVNNEQFF. For the CDR3, the DNA is TGCGCCAGCAGCCAAGATGGGCCCGGGACAGTTAACAATGAGCAGTTCTTC.

V and J are TRBV7-9 and TRBJ1-2, with TRBD1 as a possible D gene (6 bases). The CDR3 runs to 17 residues. Trimming took off 7 bases at V and 5 bases at J, with 26 bases between the two ends. Germline lookup yields CDR1 SEHNR and CDR2 FQNEAQ (reference sequence). The CDR3 region is CASTMAGHPGLSYGYTF. The CDR3 bases are TGTGCCAGCACGATGGCGGGACACCCTGGCCTAAGTTATGGCTACACCTTC. Drawing the rest from reference TRBV7-9 and TRBJ1-2, the complete variable domain is DTGVSQNPRHKITKRGQNVTFRCDPISEHNRLYWYRQTLGQGPEFLTYFQNEAQLEKSRLLSDRFSAERPKGSFSTLEIQRTEQGDSAMYLCASTMAGHPGLSYGYTFGSGTRLTVV.

The gene calls are TRBV28 and TRBJ1-6; no firm D call. V shed 5 bases and J shed 7 bases, with 12 bases lying between them. Germline lookup yields CDR1 MDHEN and CDR2 SYDVKM. The CDR3 extends over 14 amino acids. This chain's CDR3 is CASSRYTLNSPLHF. CDR3 coding DNA: TGTGCCAGCAGTAGGTACACCCTCAATTCACCCCTCCACTTT. The variable domain in full, with the rest retrieved from reference TRBV28 and TRBJ1-6, is DVKVTQSSRYLVKRTGEKVFLECVQDMDHENMFWYRQDPGLGLRLIYFSYDVKMKEKGDIPEGYSVSREKKERFSLILESASTNQTSMYLCASSRYTLNSPLHFGNGTRLTVT.

The rearrangement joins TRBV7-2 to TRBJ2-5; 7 bases align to TRBD1. In germline, CDR1 is SGHTA, CDR2 FQGNSA. V dropped 5 bases and J dropped 5; count of bases not matched to a gene: 8. CDR3 length equals 14 residues. The CDR3 DNA sequence: TGTGCCAGCAGCCCCGACAGGGTCTCGGAGACCCAGTACTTC. It translates to CASSPDRVSETQYF.

The rearrangement uses TRBV6-8 and TRBJ1-4; D is unresolved. V was clipped by 10 bases and J by 6 bases, with 6 bases between them. The CDR3 is made up of 10 amino acids. The V gene's germline CDR1 is MNHGY and CDR2 SAAAGT. For the CDR3, the DNA is TGTGCCACATTGGATGAAAAACTGTTTTTT. Protein sequence: CATLDEKLFF.

This clone turned up a few times. V gene TRBV9 combines with J gene TRBJ2-5, with 7 bases identical to TRBD1. V lost 3 bases and J lost 5; bases outside the gene matches: 7. Per the germline V gene, CDR1 is SGDLS and CDR2 is YYNGEE. This CDR3 region has 14 residues. The DNA for the CDR3 is TGTGCCAGCAGCGAGACAGGGATAGGGGAGACCCAGTACTTC. This gives the protein CASSETGIGETQYF.

A single count supports this clone. The chain uses TRBV5-6 and TRBJ1-2; 7 bases align to TRBD1. Unmatched junction bases numbered 16, after V lost 4 bases and J lost 4 bases. CDR1 and CDR2 from the germline V gene are SGHDT and YYEEEE. The CDR3 has 17 amino acids. CDR3 amino acids: CASSPLSSTGPGYGYTF. The CDR3 DNA reads as TGTGCCAGCAGCCCCTTGTCCTCGACAGGGCCAGGCTATGGCTACACCTTC. The full variable domain, with the rest looked up from reference TRBV5-6 and TRBJ1-2, is DAGVTQSPTHLIKTRGQQVTLRCSPKSGHDTVSWYQQALGQGPQFIFQYYEEEERQRGNFPDRFSGHQFPNYSSELNVNALLLGDSALYLCASSPLSSTGPGYGYTFGSGTRLTVV.

This chain uses TRBV10-3 with TRBJ1-1; 9 bases align to TRBD1. The V segment lost 4 bases and the J segment 0 bases; nucleotides outside the gene matches: 0. The CDR3 extends over 14 amino acids. Germline V lookup: CDR1 ENHRY, CDR2 SYGVKD. The CDR3 reads CAISGDRVNTEAFF. CDR3 in DNA: TGTGCCATCAGTGGGGACAGGGTGAACACTGAAGCTTTCTTT.

This CDR3 reads CASSFQGEQYF. As DNA, the CDR3 is TGTGCCAGCAGCTTTCAGGGCGAGCAGTACTTC. This chain joins TRBV7-9 and TRBJ2-7; a possible D gene is TRBD1 (5 bases). The CDR3 runs 11 residues. Germline values: CDR1 SEHNR, CDR2 FQNEAQ (reference sequence). Trimming shortened V by 3 bases and J by 6 bases, and 6 bases separated the two germline ends.

CDR3 DNA: TGTGCCAGCAGCTTGGAGCCGGGACAGGGTTTCGAGCAGTACTTC. Translating it yields CASSLEPGQGFEQYF. The rearrangement links TRBV5-5 to TRBJ2-7, with 9 nucleotides matching TRBD1. The CDR3 runs 15 residues. After removal of 0 bases from V and 6 bases from J, the junction contained 7 bases not matched to a gene. Germline CDR1 reads SGHKS; CDR2 reads YYEKEE (reference sequence). Looking up the rest from reference TRBV5-5 and TRBJ2-7 gives the full variable domain: DAGVTQSPTHLIKTRGQQVTLRCSPISGHKSVSWYQQVLGQGPQFIFQYYEKEERGRGNFPDRFSARQFPNYSSELNVNALLLGDSALYLCASSLEPGQGFEQYFGPGTRLTVT.

The rearrangement joins TRBV7-9 to TRBJ2-7; the match to TRBD1 covers 9 bases. CDR3 length: 16 amino acids. Germline-derived CDR1 and CDR2 are SEHNR and FQNEAQ (reference sequence). V gave up 5 bases and J gave up 3 bases; unmatched junction bases: 11. The CDR3 reads CASSPSPGQGIYEQYF. CDR3 DNA sequence: TGTGCCAGCAGCCCCAGTCCGGGACAGGGAATCTACGAGCAGTACTTC.

This clone appeared a few times. The V call is TRBV19, the J call TRBJ1-2; D might be TRBD1 (5 bases). This CDR3 comprises 13 residues. From germline, CDR1 is LNHDA and CDR2 SQIVND (reference sequence). With 1 base removed from V and 8 bases from J, the gap between germline ends came to 11 bases. CDR3 loop: CASSIAGHEGYTF. The CDR3 DNA follows: TGTGCCAGTAGTATAGCAGGGCACGAGGGCTACACCTTC.

The chain has TRBV6-5 and TRBJ1-2; D call uncertain. Germline-derived CDR1 and CDR2 are MNHEY and SVGAGI. The CDR3 is 13 residues long. V gave up 5 bases and J gave up 2 bases, with 9 bases separating them. CDR3 coding DNA: TGTGCCAGCAGTCAACAGAGAAACTATGGCTACACCTTC. This gives the protein CASSQQRNYGYTF.

V and J are TRBV5-6 and TRBJ2-7, with D hard to call. The germline V and J ends were trimmed by 0 bases and 2 bases, with 9 bases remaining between them. The CDR3 runs to 14 residues. The V gene's germline CDR1 is SGHDT and CDR2 YYEEEE. The CDR3 here is CASSLGAGPYEQYF. CDR3 in DNA: TGTGCCAGCAGCTTGGGGGCCGGTCCCTACGAGCAGTACTTC.

In DNA form, the CDR3 reads TGTGCCAGCAGCCCCCCGGTGGGCCAAGAGACCCAGTACTTC. Translation: CASSPPVGQETQYF. The genes are TRBV7-9 and TRBJ2-5; D is unclear. CDR3 length: 14 residues. V was pared by 5 bases and J by 1 base, with 11 bases between. Germline V gene sequence: CDR1 SEHNR, CDR2 FQNEAQ (reference sequence).

This clone was seen a few times. The rearrangement uses TRBV19 and TRBJ1-6; 7 bases are shared with TRBD1. The V and J ends lost 4 bases and 7 bases, in that order; junction bases with no gene match: 7. Germline CDR1 reads LNHDA; CDR2 reads SQIVND (reference sequence). The CDR3 contains 15 residues. CDR3 nucleotide sequence: TGTGCCAGTAGTACCACCGGGACAGCGAATTCACCCCTCCACTTT. Translated: CASSTTGTANSPLHF.

This clone was observed a few times. The rearrangement joins TRBV5-6 to TRBJ2-3; the D gene could be TRBD1 or TRBD2 (6 bases each). Trimming removed 0 bases at V and 7 bases at J, with 18 bases between. Looked up from germline, CDR1 is SGHDT and CDR2 is YYEEEE. The CDR3 is 16 residues long. CDR3 coding DNA: TGTGCCAGCAGCTTGGCCACGGGGGCGAGCACTCATACGCAGTATTTT. Protein: CASSLATGASTHTQYF.

The chain carries TRBV4-1 and TRBJ1-6; tentatively, D is TRBD1 (5 bases). The CDR3 totals 14 residues. Germline CDR1 reads MGHRA; CDR2 reads YSYEKL. Trimming shortened V by 3 bases and J by 10 bases, and 13 bases separated the two germline ends. CDR3 DNA sequence: TGCGCCAGCAGCCAGGATCAGGGTCGGTCACCCCTCCACTTT. It is translated as CASSQDQGRSPLHF.

The rearrangement links TRBV11-3 to TRBJ1-2, with a possible D match to TRBD1 (6 bases). The CDR3 length is 11 residues. The V end lost 8 bases, the J end lost 4 bases, and 8 bases lay between the germline ends. Germline V CDR1 and CDR2: SGHNT, YENEEA. The CDR3 region is CASGTLYGYTF. The CDR3, as DNA: TGTGCCAGCGGGACACTCTATGGCTACACCTTC.

The V gene is TRBV5-1, the J gene TRBJ2-3, with D possibly matching TRBD1 (5 bases). Germline CDR1 and CDR2: SGHRS and YFSETQ. There are 12 residues in the CDR3. Trimming removed 3 bases at V and 11 bases at J, with 13 bases between. CDR3 in amino acids: CASSSDRGGQYF. The CDR3 nucleotides are TGCGCCAGCAGCTCCGACAGAGGCGGGCAGTATTTT.